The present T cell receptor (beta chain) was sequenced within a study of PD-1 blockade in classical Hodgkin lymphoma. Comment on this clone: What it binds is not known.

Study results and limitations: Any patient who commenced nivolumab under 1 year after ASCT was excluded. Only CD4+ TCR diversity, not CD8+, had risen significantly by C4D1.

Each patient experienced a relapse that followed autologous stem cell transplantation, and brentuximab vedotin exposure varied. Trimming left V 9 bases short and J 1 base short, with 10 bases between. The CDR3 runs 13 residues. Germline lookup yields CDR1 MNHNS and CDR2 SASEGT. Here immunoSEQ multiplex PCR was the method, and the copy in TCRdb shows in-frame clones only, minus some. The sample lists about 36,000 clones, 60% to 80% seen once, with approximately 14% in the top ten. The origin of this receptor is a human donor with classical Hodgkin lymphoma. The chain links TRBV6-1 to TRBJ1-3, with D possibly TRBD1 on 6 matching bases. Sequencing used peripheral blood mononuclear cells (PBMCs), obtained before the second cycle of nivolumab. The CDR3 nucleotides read TGTGCCAGTCCAGGGGTGTCTGGAAACACCATATATTTT. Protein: CASPGVSGNTIYF.